This passage covers 6 T cell receptor beta chains from one sample sequenced in a study of T cells in Graves' hyperthyroidism and ophthalmopathy. The CDR3 regions of TCR beta were amplified from RNA transcripts. In the first-round RT-PCR of the TCR CDR3, the HTBI primer set was used. TCRdb re-called the multiplex PCR reads through MiXCR, storing one row per CDR3 protein. The sample lists 500,000 to 650,000 distinct CDR3 sequences, 13% to 15% occurring once. The specimen was blood. The receptors were gathered from a woman aged 40 to 50 with Graves' hyperthyroidism.

This clonotype was counted between two and nine times. The V and J genes are TRBV5-1 and TRBJ2-5; 7 positions agree with TRBD2. The CDR3 extends over 15 amino acids. V shed 7 bases, J shed 5 bases, and the junction held 14 bases outside the gene matches. From germline, CDR1 is SGHRS and CDR2 YFSETQ. The CDR3 DNA reads as TGCGCCAGCGGGCGGACTAGGGGCGCCACCGAGACCCAGTACTTC. It specifies CASGRTRGATETQYF.

This clonotype was observed many times. V is TRBV11-3 and J is TRBJ2-1; D possibly corresponds to TRBD2 (5 bases). The CDR3 has 17 residues. The germline V gene encodes CDR1 SGHNT and CDR2 YENEEA. V lost 5 bases and J lost 0, with 17 bases in between. CDR3 nucleotide sequence: TGTGCCAGCAGCCCCCCTTGGTTTACTAGCTCCTACAATGAGCAGTTCTTC. Its translation: CASSPPWFTSSYNEQFF.

This clonotype was observed a single time. A single base separates this from a much larger clone, so it may be a read error. This chain connects TRBV12-3 or TRBV12-4 to TRBJ1-4; D is possibly TRBD1 (5 bases). The CDR3 covers 14 residues. The CDR3 bases are TGTGCCAGCGGAACCGGGACTGCGGTTAGGAAACTGCTTTTT. Translated, it gives CASGTGTAVRKLLF.

The rearrangement joins TRBV28 to TRBJ2-7, with D perhaps given as TRBD1 or TRBD2 (5 bases each). This CDR3 region has 15 residues. Looked up from germline, CDR1 is MDHEN and CDR2 is SYDVKM. Trimming removed 6 bases from V and 3 bases from J, with 18 bases in between. In DNA, the CDR3 is TGTGCCAGCAGCCCTTTCCGGGGCCTACTCTACGAGCAGTACTTC. Protein product: CASSPFRGLLYEQYF.

The chain couples TRBV27 to TRBJ2-3; possibly TRBD1 for D (5 bases). The germline V gene encodes CDR1 MNHEY and CDR2 SMNVEV (reference sequence). The V end was cut by 2 bases, the J end by 3 bases, with 12 bases between. The CDR3 extends over 15 amino acids. The CDR3 loop reads CASSLGQGFTDTQYF. Here the CDR3 DNA reads TGTGCCAGCAGTTTAGGGCAGGGATTTACAGATACGCAGTATTTT.

This clonotype occurred many times. The chain joins TRBV30 to TRBJ2-2; no definite D call. This CDR3 spans 13 amino acids. The V gene's germline CDR1 is GTSNPN and CDR2 SVGIG (reference sequence). V lost 0 bases and J lost 7, with 9 bases in between. The CDR3 coding sequence is TGTGCCTGGAGTGTCCCGTTGGTCGGGGAGCTGTTTTTT. It translates to CAWSVPLVGELFF.